Listed here is a single T cell receptor beta chain. Per the original data handling: Nucleated cell number was recorded as an estimate derived from reference gene primer amplification. Libraries were prepared by immunoSEQ multiplex PCR; TCRdb keeps only in-frame clonotypes and omits some of them. V, J and clone size reflect that table, while D and trimming were determined from the DNA. The repertoire includes just over 80,000 clones, about 70% of them detected once, and around 20% sits in the top ten. The data belong to a study of blood T cell repertoires in COVID-19. Whole-study context: Italy, Spain and the United States were the sources of the convalescent and acute COVID-19 samples. PBMCs, B-cell-depleted T cells, or T cells provided the cDNA or gDNA that made up the material.

In germline, CDR1 is MNHEY, CDR2 SMNVEV (reference sequence). After removal of 4 bases from V and 3 bases from J, the junction contained 10 bases not matched to a gene. The length of the CDR3 is 16 residues. The genes are TRBV27 and TRBJ2-7; 9 bases match TRBD2. What was sequenced was peripheral blood. The TCR was taken from a woman aged 80 or over with active or convalescent COVID-19. DNA for the CDR3: TGTGCCAGCAGTTGGTCTTGGCGGGGGGGTATCTACGAGCAGTACTTC. Its translation is CASSWSWRGGIYEQYF.